The 6 T cell receptor beta chains below come from one sample, sequenced in a study of CD8 T cells in ankylosing spondylitis. General study results and limits: Within ankylosing spondylitis blood, a TCR beta motif made up of eight or nine highly homologous variants appeared to be characteristic.

No antigen has been assigned to these receptors. MiXCR, applied by TCRdb to the 5' RACE reads, yields one record per CDR3 protein. Here the sample spans a few hundred thousand distinct CDR3 sequences, approximately 20% being singletons. The sample consisted of blood, either unsorted or a sorted T cell fraction (not recorded which). These receptors were obtained from a male donor with ankylosing spondylitis.

This clonotype was observed a handful of times. The rearrangement links TRBV4-1 to TRBJ1-1, with D tentatively TRBD1 (5 bases). The V end was cut by 5 bases, the J end by 4 bases, with 14 bases between. Germline V gene data show CDR1 as MGHRA and CDR2 as YSYEKL. The CDR3 loop spans 14 amino acids. CDR3 sequence reads: CASSNPGYSTEAFF. The CDR3 nucleotides read TGCGCCAGCAGCAACCCAGGGTATAGCACTGAAGCTTTCTTT.

The chain couples TRBV28 to TRBJ2-1, with a tentative D call TRBD2 (6 bases). CDR1 is MDHEN, CDR2 SYDVKM, per germline. Trimming left V 3 bases short and J 8 bases short, with 20 bases between. The CDR3 runs 16 residues. The DNA of the CDR3 is TGTGCCAGCAGTTTGGGCCCTGGGACTGCCGAGGATGAGCAGTTCTTC. Translated, it gives CASSLGPGTAEDEQFF.

V usage is TRBV10-3 and J usage is TRBJ2-7, with D perhaps TRBD1 or TRBD2 (6 bases each). The CDR3 contains 13 residues. Germline-derived CDR1 and CDR2 are ENHRY and SYGVKD. V was shortened by 6 bases and J by 0 bases, with 9 bases between the two germline ends. CDR3 in amino acids: CAIRGGGSYEQYF. Written as DNA, the CDR3 is TGTGCCATCAGGGGGGGCGGCTCCTACGAGCAGTACTTC.

This clonotype appeared many times. The rearrangement links TRBV29-1 to TRBJ1-2; no clear D gene. The ends were cut back, 4 bases at V and 3 bases at J, with 12 bases in the middle. The germline V gene encodes CDR1 SQVTM and CDR2 ANQGSEA. This CDR3 has 13 amino acids. The CDR3: CSVADGGDYGYTF. CDR3 bases: TGCAGCGTTGCTGACGGTGGGGACTATGGCTACACCTTC. The full variable domain, completed using reference TRBV29-1 and TRBJ1-2, is SAVISQKPSRDICQRGTSLTIQCQVDSQVTMMFWYRQQPGQSLTLIATANQGSEATYESGFVIDKFPISRPNLTFSTLTVSNMSPEDSSIYLCSVADGGDYGYTFGSGTRLTVV.

The rearrangement links TRBV4-2 to TRBJ2-7; a possible D gene is TRBD1 (6 bases). In germline, CDR1 is LGHNA, CDR2 YNFKEQ. The CDR3 contains 15 residues. Trimming shortened V by 0 bases and J by 5 bases, and 14 bases separated the two germline ends. CDR3 DNA sequence: TGTGCCAGCAGCCAAGACAGGGGAAGCATCGACGAGCAGTACTTC. As protein: CASSQDRGSIDEQYF.

The chain combines TRBV6-5 with TRBJ2-1; no reliable D call. V lost 2 bases and J 0 bases, leaving 11 bases between the germline ends. The germline V gene has CDR1 MNHEY and CDR2 SVGAGI. The CDR3 sequence is 16 residues long. The CDR3 region is CASSYMAVSSYNEQFF. For the CDR3, the DNA is TGTGCCAGCAGTTACATGGCGGTAAGCTCCTACAATGAGCAGTTCTTC.